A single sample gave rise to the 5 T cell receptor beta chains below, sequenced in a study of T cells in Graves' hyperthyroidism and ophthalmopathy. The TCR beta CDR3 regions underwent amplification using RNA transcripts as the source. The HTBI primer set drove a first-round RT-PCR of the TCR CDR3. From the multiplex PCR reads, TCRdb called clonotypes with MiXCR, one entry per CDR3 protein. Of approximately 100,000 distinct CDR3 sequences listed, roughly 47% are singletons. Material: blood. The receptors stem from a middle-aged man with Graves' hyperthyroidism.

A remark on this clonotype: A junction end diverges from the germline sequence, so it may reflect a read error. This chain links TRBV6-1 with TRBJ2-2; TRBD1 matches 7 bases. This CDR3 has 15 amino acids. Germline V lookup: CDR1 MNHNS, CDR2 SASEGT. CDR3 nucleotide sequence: TGTGCCGGCAGTGAGACCCCAGGGGGAACCGGGGAGCTGTTTTTT. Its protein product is CAGSETPGGTGELFF.

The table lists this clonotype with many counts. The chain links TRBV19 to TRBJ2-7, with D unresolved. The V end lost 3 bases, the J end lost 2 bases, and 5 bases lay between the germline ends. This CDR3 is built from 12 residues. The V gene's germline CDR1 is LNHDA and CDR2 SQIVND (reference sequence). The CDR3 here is CASSIGTYEQYF. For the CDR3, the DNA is TGTGCCAGTAGTATTGGTACCTACGAGCAGTACTTC.

CDR3 loop: CASSLTGTEGRQYF. CDR3 nucleotides: TGTGCCAGCAGCTTAACCGGGACGGAAGGGAGGCAGTATTTT. The rearrangement joins TRBV7-3 to TRBJ2-3, with D perhaps given as TRBD1 or TRBD2 (5 bases each). The CDR3 has 14 amino acids. Trimming took off 0 bases at V and 11 bases at J, with 15 bases between the two ends. From germline, CDR1 is SGHTA and CDR2 FQGTGA.

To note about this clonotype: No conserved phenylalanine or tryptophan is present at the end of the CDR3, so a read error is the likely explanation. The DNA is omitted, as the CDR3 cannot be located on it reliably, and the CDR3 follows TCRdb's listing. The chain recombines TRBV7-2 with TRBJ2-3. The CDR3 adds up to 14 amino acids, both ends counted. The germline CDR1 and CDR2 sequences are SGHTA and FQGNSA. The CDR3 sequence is CASSRTQVTDTQCC.

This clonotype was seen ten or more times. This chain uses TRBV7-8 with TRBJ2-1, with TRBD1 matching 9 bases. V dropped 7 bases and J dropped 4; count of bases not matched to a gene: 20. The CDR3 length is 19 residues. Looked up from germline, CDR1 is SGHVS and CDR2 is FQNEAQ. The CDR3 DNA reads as TGTGCCAGCACCATATCAGCGGACAGGGGTCCCTATCATTACAATGAGCAGTTCTTC. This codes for CASTISADRGPYHYNEQFF. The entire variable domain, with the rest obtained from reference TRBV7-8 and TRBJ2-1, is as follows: GAGVSQSPRYKVAKRGQDVALRCDPISGHVSLFWYQQALGQGPEFLTYFQNEAQLDKSGLPSDRFFAERPEGSVSTLKIQRTQQEDSAVYLCASTISADRGPYHYNEQFFGPGTRLTVL.